The 21 T cell receptor beta chains given below trace back to one sample, sequenced in a study of T cells after yellow fever vaccination. From the 5' RACE reads, TCRdb called clonotypes with MiXCR, one entry per CDR3 protein. The table has under 400,000 distinct CDR3 sequences, 9.5% to 13% seen once; the top ten hold roughly 18%. This specimen was PBMCs, taken on the day of the first yellow fever vaccination. The source is a man aged 18 to 35 who received the YFV17D yellow fever vaccine.

This clonotype was recorded a few times. The genes are TRBV29-1 and TRBJ1-2; D not resolved. V gave up 7 bases and J gave up 0 bases, with 9 bases separating them. Germline assignment: CDR1 SQVTM and CDR2 ANQGSEA. This CDR3 is 12 amino acids long. The CDR3 spells CSARHSNYGYTF. CDR3 nucleotides: TGCAGCGCGAGACACTCTAACTATGGCTACACCTTC. Full variable domain (outside the CDR3, taken from reference TRBV29-1 and TRBJ1-2): SAVISQKPSRDICQRGTSLTIQCQVDSQVTMMFWYRQQPGQSLTLIATANQGSEATYESGFVIDKFPISRPNLTFSTLTVSNMSPEDSSIYLCSARHSNYGYTFGSGTRLTVV.

This clonotype has only a few counts. V is TRBV6-1 and J is TRBJ2-2, with 7 positions matching TRBD1. The CDR3 spans 14 residues. With V trimmed by 1 base and J by 6 bases, 2 bases remained unmatched. Germline V CDR1 and CDR2: MNHNS, SASEGT. For the CDR3, the DNA is TGTGCCAGCAGTGAAGGCCAGGGGGCCGGGGAGCTGTTTTTT. The encoded protein is CASSEGQGAGELFF.

The J gene is TRBJ2-2, the V gene TRBV9; D is undetermined. The length of the CDR3 is 16 residues. V was trimmed by 0 bases and J by 2 bases, leaving 11 bases between them. The V gene's germline CDR1 is SGDLS and CDR2 YYNGEE. CDR3 nucleotides: TGTGCCAGCAGCGTAGATCAGGTGTATAACACCGGGGAGCTGTTTTTT. This sequence encodes CASSVDQVYNTGELFF.

The gene calls are TRBV12-3 or TRBV12-4 and TRBJ2-1, with a weak D call TRBD1 (5 bases). The CDR3 sequence is 14 residues long. With 4 bases removed from V and 10 bases from J, the gap between germline ends came to 17 bases. The CDR3 nucleotides are TGTGCCAGCAGTTCGCCCCCGGCCTCAGGGGAGCAGTTCTTC. Its protein is CASSSPPASGEQFF.

The gene calls are TRBV5-4 and TRBJ2-1, with D possibly being TRBD1 or TRBD2 (5 bases each). CDR3 length: 15 residues. Germline V gene lookup returns CDR1 SGHNT and CDR2 YYREEE (reference sequence). Trimming shortened V by 4 bases and J by 1 base, and 12 bases separated the two germline ends. CDR3 bases: TGTGCCAGCAGCGAGGGACCCGGGTCCTACAATGAGCAGTTCTTC. This codes for CASSEGPGSYNEQFF.

The chain combines TRBV7-2 with TRBJ2-2; TRBD1 matches at 10 bases. V trimming: 5 bases; J trimming: 8 bases; junction bases outside the gene matches: 11. The germline V gene encodes CDR1 SGHTA and CDR2 FQGNSA. This CDR3 is 16 amino acids long. The CDR3 sequence: CASSPRQGAGVGELFF. CDR3 bases: TGTGCCAGCAGCCCAAGACAGGGGGCGGGTGTAGGGGAGCTGTTTTTT. Drawing the rest from reference TRBV7-2 and TRBJ2-2, the complete variable domain is GAGVSQSPSNKVTEKGKDVELRCDPISGHTALYWYRQSLGQGLEFLIYFQGNSAPDKSGLPSDRFSAERTGGSVSTLTIQRTQQEDSAVYLCASSPRQGAGVGELFFGEGSRLTVL.

This clonotype turned up a few times. The rearrangement joins TRBV3-1 to TRBJ1-2; tentatively, D is TRBD1 (6 bases). Trimming removed 5 bases at V and 0 bases at J, with 10 bases between. CDR1 is LGHDT and CDR2 is YNNKEL in the germline V gene (reference sequence). This CDR3 region has 14 residues. The CDR3 protein is CASSKDSPNYGYTF. CDR3 nucleotide sequence: TGTGCCAGCAGCAAGGACAGCCCTAACTATGGCTACACCTTC.

V usage is TRBV4-1 and J usage is TRBJ2-1; D may be TRBD1 or TRBD2 (6 bases each). The CDR3 spans 14 residues. The V end lost 4 bases, the J end lost 6 bases, and 13 bases lay between the germline ends. CDR1 MGHRA and CDR2 YSYEKL come from the germline V gene. The CDR3 sequence is CASSLEGGSNEQFF. CDR3 nucleotides: TGCGCCAGCAGCCTCGAAGGGGGGTCCAATGAGCAGTTCTTC.

This clonotype has just a few counts. V and J are TRBV15 and TRBJ1-5; D not certain. This CDR3 has 12 amino acids. Looked up from germline, CDR1 is LNHNV and CDR2 is YYDKDF (reference sequence). Deletions cut 1 base from V and 6 bases from J, with 4 bases between. CDR3: CATSRVGQPQHF. In nucleotides, the CDR3 is TGTGCCACCAGCAGAGTAGGTCAGCCCCAGCATTTT.

This clonotype occurred a few times. The chain carries TRBV20-1 and TRBJ2-5; D unresolved. Germline CDR1 is DFQATT and CDR2 is SNEGSKA (reference sequence). The CDR3 is 15 amino acids. Trimming pared 3 bases from V and 4 bases from J, leaving 18 bases between. The CDR3 sequence is CSARNSAFLIETQYF. The CDR3 coding sequence is TGCAGTGCTAGGAACAGCGCTTTCCTTATAGAGACCCAGTACTTC.

This chain links TRBV7-2 with TRBJ2-3, with a possible D match to TRBD2 (5 bases). The CDR3 consists of 15 residues. Germline V gene data show CDR1 as SGHTA and CDR2 as FQGNSA. V lost 2 bases, J lost 3 bases, and 12 bases lay in between. The CDR3 reads CASSLRKGETDTQYF. Here the CDR3 DNA reads TGTGCCAGCAGCTTACGGAAGGGAGAGACAGATACGCAGTATTTT.

This rearrangement joins TRBV18 to TRBJ2-7, with 8 nucleotides matching TRBD1. The J segment lost 6 bases and the V segment lost 4 bases, leaving 2 bases of the junction unmatched. This CDR3 has 12 residues. Germline assignment: CDR1 KGHSH and CDR2 LQKENI. The CDR3 is CASSQTGVEQYF. CDR3 nucleotides: TGTGCCAGCTCACAGACAGGGGTCGAGCAGTACTTC.

This clonotype was picked up a small number of times. This rearrangement joins TRBV30 to TRBJ2-7; D unclear. CDR3 length: 12 amino acids. The ends were cut back, 2 bases at V and 6 bases at J, with 11 bases in the middle. Per germline, CDR1 GTSNPN and CDR2 SVGIG (reference sequence). The CDR3, as DNA: TGTGCCTGGAGTAGGCAGATCTCCGAGCAGTACTTC. Translation: CAWSRQISEQYF.

The table lists this clonotype with a few counts. The J gene is TRBJ1-2, the V gene TRBV28, with a possible D match to TRBD1 (6 bases). The germline V and J ends were trimmed by 10 bases and 5 bases, with 23 bases remaining between them. The CDR3 has 15 residues. CDR1 and CDR2 from the germline V gene are MDHEN and SYDVKM. In DNA form, the CDR3 reads TGTGCCATCTCTCCCTATCGGGGGGCTGGGTATGGCTACACCTTC. This translates into CAISPYRGAGYGYTF.

The table lists this clonotype with a few counts. The rearrangement joins TRBV5-1 to TRBJ2-5; 8 bases fit TRBD1. The CDR3 totals 16 residues. Germline CDR1 is SGHRS and CDR2 is YFSETQ. V shed 3 bases, J shed 5 bases, and the junction held 12 bases outside the gene matches. CDR3 nucleotides: TGCGCCAGCAGCTCCCTTCCAGGGGGCTTGTCCGAGACCCAGTACTTC. Translated: CASSSLPGGLSETQYF. Full variable domain (outside the CDR3, taken from reference TRBV5-1 and TRBJ2-5): KAGVTQTPRYLIKTRGQQVTLSCSPISGHRSVSWYQQTPGQGLQFLFEYFSETQRNKGNFPGRFSGRQFSNSRSEMNVSTLELGDSALYLCASSSLPGGLSETQYFGPGTRLLVL.

This clonotype was detected many times. The rearrangement uses TRBV7-9 and TRBJ1-2; 7 nucleotides align to TRBD1. The length of the CDR3 is 14 residues. Trimming removed 2 bases from V and 7 bases from J; junction bases left unmatched: 7. CDR1 is SEHNR and CDR2 is FQNEAQ in the germline V gene (reference sequence). The CDR3 loop is CASSLPDREGGYTF. In nucleotides, the CDR3 is TGTGCCAGCAGCTTACCCGACAGGGAAGGTGGCTACACCTTC.

This clonotype showed up just a few times. CDR3 in amino acids: CASSFRGSEGYTF. CDR3 bases: TGCGCCAGCAGCTTTCGAGGCTCGGAGGGCTACACCTTC. The chain has TRBV5-1 and TRBJ1-2; the D is unclear. CDR1 is SGHRS, CDR2 YFSETQ, per germline. The CDR3 is 13 amino acids. The V end lost 2 bases, the J end lost 8 bases, and 13 bases lay between the germline ends.

CDR3: CASSHQTSGVSGANVLTF. Here the CDR3 DNA reads TGTGCCAGCAGCCACCAGACTAGCGGGGTGTCTGGGGCCAACGTCCTGACTTTC. This chain uses TRBV4-2 with TRBJ2-6, with 11 bases identical to TRBD2. CDR1 and CDR2 from the germline V gene are LGHNA and YNFKEQ. The CDR3 runs to 18 residues. With 3 bases clipped from V and 1 base from J, the junction kept 5 bases outside the gene matches.

This chain links TRBV20-1 with TRBJ2-7, with 13 nucleotides matching TRBD2. V shed 0 bases and J 4 bases; nucleotides not matched to a gene: 6. The CDR3 runs 16 residues. The germline gives CDR1 DFQATT, CDR2 SNEGSKA (reference sequence). CDR3 bases: TGCAGTGCTAGAGATCGACTAGCGGGGGGCCATTACGAGCAGTACTTC. This codes for CSARDRLAGGHYEQYF.

Regarding this clonotype: The junction departs from the called germline gene at one end, perhaps through a read error. The CDR3 DNA follows: TGCGCCAGCGGCCAAAGACCTGAATCCACAGATACGCAGTATTTT. It specifies CASGQRPESTDTQYF. This sequence joins TRBV4-3 and TRBJ2-3; D is ambiguous. This CDR3 has 15 amino acids. The germline V gene encodes CDR1 LGHNA and CDR2 YSLEER.

This clonotype was observed many times. This chain links TRBV4-1 with TRBJ2-2; D call uncertain. V lost 1 base, J lost 2 bases, and 5 bases lay in between. The CDR3 has 14 residues. Germline assignment: CDR1 MGHRA and CDR2 YSYEKL. The CDR3 nucleotides read TGCGCCAGCAGCCAAGGGGAAAACACCGGGGAGCTGTTTTTT. Protein: CASSQGENTGELFF.